What follows describes a single T cell receptor (beta chain). This sample includes further DNA sequences coding for the same CDR3. The study reverse transcribed the entire isolated RNA, so it sequenced expressed TCRB transcripts. Libraries were prepared by immunoSEQ multiplex PCR; TCRdb keeps only in-frame clonotypes and omits some of them. The table lists roughly 500,000 clones, approximately 30% of them singletons. The data stem from a study of beta chain features in type 1 diabetes. The CDR3 runs 11 residues. Trimming removed 3 bases at V and 4 bases at J, with 3 bases between. Germline loops: CDR1 MNHEY, CDR2 SMNVEV (reference sequence).

The TCR sequence derives from a man between 18 and 29 years old in good health. Specimen: naive CD4+ T cells from blood. This chain joins TRBV27 and TRBJ2-5; unclear D gene. DNA of the CDR3: TGTGCCAGCAGTTTGGGAGAGACCCAGTACTTC. This translates into CASSLGETQYF.